This T cell receptor (beta chain) was observed in a study of human T cells and chemical hapten exposure. In the authors' workflow: Sample TCR totals centred on a median of approximately 96,000, ranging about 20,000 to 700,000. From the RACE reads, TCRdb called clonotypes with MiXCR, one entry per CDR3 protein. For this entry, the V and J calls and clone size follow TCRdb and not the study's own pipeline. The sample lists over 70,000 distinct CDR3 sequences; 11% were seen once. Time point: patch test 3, about 24 weeks after DPC sensitization. Regarding treatment: therapeutic diphenylcyclopropenone sensitization with weekly scalp DPC. Study-level results: PT1 expanded TCR counts and patch test score were linked, and their correlation was positive.

This clonotype was seen at least ten times. Its antigen is still unknown. This receptor was identified in a woman under 40 with alopecia areata. Some clones in this sample may be carry-over from other donors' samples. The sequenced sample was whole blood, obtained in connection with sensitization to the hapten diphenylcyclopropenone (DPC).

DNA of the CDR3: TGTGCCAGCAGTTACTCTTTGGCCAATGAAAAACTGTTTTTT. Amino acids: CASSYSLANEKLFF. The chain recombines TRBV6-5 with TRBJ1-4; D uncertain. The CDR3 loop spans 14 amino acids. The ends were cut back, 0 bases at V and 5 bases at J, with 7 bases in the middle. Germline-derived CDR1 and CDR2 are MNHEY and SVGAGI.